The rows below give T cell receptor beta chains drawn from one sample of a study of molecular identifiers for immune sequencing clone quantification. Each CDR3 protein gets one entry after TCRdb re-called the PCR reads with MiXCR. The table records 80,000 to 95,000 distinct CDR3 sequences, about 20% of them present only once. The sequenced sample was naive CD8+ T cells from blood, with Jurkat cell RNA spiked in. These TCRs come from a human donor in good health. Some libraries in this study had Jurkat cell RNA spiked in. The CDR3 runs from the conserved cysteine through the conserved F or W. The D gene is left open where the match is weak. The size of a clone is reported for some rows only, either as once, few or many, or as a class for expanded clones.

clone_size	d_call	j_call	v_call	cdr3_nt	cdr3_aa
many	NA	TRBJ1-3	TRBV4-3	TGCGCCAGCAGCCAAGCGAACGAGCCTGGAAACACCATATATTTT	CASSQANEPGNTIYF
many	NA	TRBJ1-1	TRBV28	TGTGCCAGCAATCCAGACCTGAACACTGAAGCTTTCTTT	CASNPDLNTEAFF
many	NA	TRBJ2-7	TRBV28	TGTGCCAGCAGTTTTGGCGCCTCCTACGAGCAGTACTTC	CASSFGASYEQYF
many	TRBD1	TRBJ1-1	TRBV2	TGTGCCAGCAACAGGGGGACTGAAGCTTTCTTT	CASNRGTEAFF
many	TRBD1	TRBJ2-1	TRBV7-2	TGTGCCAGCAGCTCACAGGGGGGACCCTACAATGAGCAGTTCTTC	CASSSQGGPYNEQFF
many	NA	TRBJ2-1	TRBV7-8	TGTGCCAGCAGCTTGATCAGTGGATTCAATGAGCAGTTCTTC	CASSLISGFNEQFF
many	TRBD2	TRBJ2-2	TRBV12-3/TRBV12-4	TGTGCCAGCAGTTCTACCGGGACTAGCGGATACACCGGGGAGCTGTTTTTT	CASSSTGTSGYTGELFF
few	NA	TRBJ1-1	TRBV6-2/TRBV6-3	TGTGCCAGCAGTTACTCGGACCTCCGGTGGGCTTTCTTT	CASSYSDLRWAFF
many	TRBD2	TRBJ2-7	TRBV12-3/TRBV12-4	TGTGCCAGCAGTAAAACAGCGGGGGAACACTCCTACGAGCAGTACTTC	CASSKTAGEHSYEQYF
NA	NA	TRBJ1-6	TRBV3-1	TGTGCCAGCAGCCAAGGGGGGGGTTCACCCCTCCACTTT	CASSQGGGSPLHF
NA	TRBD2	TRBJ2-1	TRBV2	TGTGCCAGCAGCCGTACTAGCGGGGTCTTTGGCGAGCAGCTCTTC	CASSRTSGVFGEQLF
many	NA	TRBJ1-3	TRBV29-1	TGCAGCGCCCGGGGGTGGGCGGCAGACTCTGGAAACACCATATATTTT	CSARGWAADSGNTIYF
many	NA	TRBJ2-5	TRBV5-6	TGTGCCAGCAGCTTGGAGGGAGCAGAGACCCAGTACTTC	CASSLEGAETQYF
many	NA	TRBJ2-1	TRBV7-9	TGTGCCAGCAGTTTGGGCCCACGGGAGCTTTACAATGAGCAGTTCTTC	CASSLGPRELYNEQFF
many	TRBD1	TRBJ2-7	TRBV27	TGTGCCAGCAGTTTGACAGGGATAGCCTACGAGCAGTACTTC	CASSLTGIAYEQYF
many	NA	TRBJ1-4	TRBV7-9	TGTGCCAGCAGCCCTGTCGGACTTGAGGAAAAACTGTTTTTT	CASSPVGLEEKLFF